This is a list of T cell receptor beta chains from one sample in a study of cytomegalovirus exposure and HLA in healthy donors. Clones were read by immunoSEQ multiplex PCR, and TCRdb kept only the in-frame ones, dropping some. The data show 150,000 to 200,000 clones, with about 90% seen just once and around 3.1% held by the top ten. Material for sequencing was PBMCs. The receptors were sampled from a young woman in good health and CMV-seropositive. Both conserved end residues are trimmed from each CDR3. D genes are given only for firm matches.

ASSFTGATQYSNQPQH TRBV28 TRBD1 TRBJ1-5
ASSPSITGDTIY TRBV18 . TRBJ1-3
ASSVSSGSYAGELF TRBV9 TRBD2 TRBJ2-2
ASSEHSRETQY TRBV2 . TRBJ2-5
ASSYVGLAGGRNEQF TRBV5-1 TRBD2 TRBJ2-1
ASSLAGQYTDTQY TRBV5-1 TRBD1 TRBJ2-3
ASSTGGQGTTEAF TRBV5-4 . TRBJ1-1
ASSLIVRLDNTDTQY TRBV28 . TRBJ2-3
ASSLSPRTGSGYT TRBV28 TRBD1 TRBJ1-2
ASRLAGSSYNEQF TRBV7-9 TRBD2 TRBJ2-1
ASSYSARGRDIQY TRBV6-5 . TRBJ2-4
ASSQQDLVYTDTQY TRBV4-1 . TRBJ2-3
ASSFGPEQETQY TRBV5-4 . TRBJ2-5
ASSLPGQGHEQF TRBV5-4 TRBD1 TRBJ2-1
ASSVGVSGSSEQF TRBV9 TRBD2 TRBJ2-1
ASSYSLTGELF TRBV6-6 . TRBJ2-2
ASSPRAPSGNTIY TRBV18 . TRBJ1-3